This TCR beta chain was identified in a study of beta chain features in type 1 diabetes. In the study overall: Analysis included more than 90 million sorted cells drawn from all samples. Overall study findings and caveats: Patients' naive, central memory and regulatory TCRB repertoires appeared more alike than those of healthy donors. Cells expressing TCR highly could be over-represented by cDNA sequencing. Patients with Type 1 diabetes showed moderately but significantly shorter TCRB CDR3s in all four CD4+ subsets.

There are 15 residues in the CDR3. Expressed TCRB transcripts were sequenced because the entire RNA isolate underwent reverse transcription. Clones were sequenced by immunoSEQ multiplex PCR, and TCRdb holds only the in-frame ones, with some missing. The table shows hundreds of thousands of clones, with roughly 13% occurring only once. This clone was found a few times. Its antigen remains unidentified. Source material: naive CD4+ T cells from blood. This receptor was obtained from a man between 18 and 35 years old with type 1 diabetes. This chain connects TRBV21-1 to TRBJ2-5; the table names TRBD1, a call not compared with the DNA. The better agreement between TRBJ2-7 and the DNA end casts doubt on the J call. TRBV21-1 is a known pseudogene. The CDR3 sequence: CASSNNGTGFYEQYF. For the CDR3, the DNA is TGTGCCAGCAGCAATAATGGGACAGGGTTCTACGAGCAGTACTTC.